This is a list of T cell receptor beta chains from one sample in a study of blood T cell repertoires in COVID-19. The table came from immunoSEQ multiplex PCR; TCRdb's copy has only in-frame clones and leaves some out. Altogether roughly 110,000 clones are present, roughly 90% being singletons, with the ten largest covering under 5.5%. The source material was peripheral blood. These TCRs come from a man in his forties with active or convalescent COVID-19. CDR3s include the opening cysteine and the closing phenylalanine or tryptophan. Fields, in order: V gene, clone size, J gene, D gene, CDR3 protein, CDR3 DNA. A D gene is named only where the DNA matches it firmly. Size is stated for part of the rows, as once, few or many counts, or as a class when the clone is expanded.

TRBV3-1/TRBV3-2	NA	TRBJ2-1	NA	CASSLRRTGVIGNEQFF	TGTGCCAGCAGCCTAAGAAGGACGGGAGTGATCGGAAATGAGCAGTTCTTC
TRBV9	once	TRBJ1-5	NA	CASSVGDNNQPQHF	TGTGCCAGCAGCGTAGGGGACAACAATCAGCCCCAGCATTTT
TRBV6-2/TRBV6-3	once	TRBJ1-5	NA	CASSYGGSQPQHF	TGTGCCAGCAGTTACGGGGGGAGTCAGCCCCAGCATTTT
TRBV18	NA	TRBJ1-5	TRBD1	CASSRGQGNNQPQHF	TGTGCCAGCTCACGAGGACAGGGCAATAATCAGCCCCAGCATTTT
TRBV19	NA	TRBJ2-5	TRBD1	CASRRTGGVETQYF	TGTGCCAGTAGGCGGACAGGGGGCGTAGAGACCCAGTACTTC
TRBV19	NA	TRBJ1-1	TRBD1	CASSARGDEAFF	TGTGCCAGTAGTGCCAGGGGGGACGAAGCTTTCTTT
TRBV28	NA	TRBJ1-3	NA	CASSEVLISGNTIYF	TGTGCCAGCAGTGAGGTACTGATCTCTGGAAACACCATATATTTT
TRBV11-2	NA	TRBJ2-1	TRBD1	CASSLAGTGYNEQFF	TGTGCCAGCAGCTTAGCCGGGACAGGGTACAATGAGCAGTTCTTC
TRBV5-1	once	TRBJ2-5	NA	CASGGASMTETQYF	TGCGCCAGCGGGGGGGCCTCAATGACTGAGACCCAGTACTTC
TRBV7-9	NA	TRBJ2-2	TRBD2	CASSPSTSGRTGELFF	TGTGCCAGCAGCCCCTCGACTAGCGGGAGAACCGGGGAGCTGTTTTTT
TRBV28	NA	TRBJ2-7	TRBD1	CASLGQGDRSFHYEQYF	TGTGCCAGCCTAGGACAGGGGGACCGTTCCTTCCACTACGAGCAGTACTTC
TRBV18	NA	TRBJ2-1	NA	CASSPPTVPGEQFF	TGTGCCAGCTCACCACCGACAGTTCCCGGTGAGCAGTTCTTC
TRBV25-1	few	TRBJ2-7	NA	CASSDRVKVYEQYF	TGTGCCAGCAGTGACAGGGTTAAAGTCTACGAGCAGTACTTC
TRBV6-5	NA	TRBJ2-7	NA	CASSPVEVSWEQYF	TGTGCCAGCAGTCCTGTAGAAGTGTCGTGGGAGCAGTACTTC
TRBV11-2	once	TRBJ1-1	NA	CASSQGSYTEAFF	TGTGCCAGCAGCCAGGGATCCTACACTGAAGCTTTCTTT
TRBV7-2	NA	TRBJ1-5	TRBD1	CASSLGGQGREPQHF	TGTGCCAGCAGCTTAGGGGGACAGGGAAGGGAGCCCCAGCATTTT
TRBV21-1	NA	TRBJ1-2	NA	CASSPIRQKLFYGYTF	TGTGCCAGCAGCCCCATTAGACAGAAGTTGTTCTATGGCTACACCTTC
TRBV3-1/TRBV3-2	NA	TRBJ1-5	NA	CASSPGYRQPQHF	TGTGCCAGCAGCCCGGGATATCGTCAGCCCCAGCATTTT
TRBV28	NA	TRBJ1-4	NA	CASRTGGEAGEKLFF	TGTGCCAGCCGCACTGGAGGGGAGGCTGGCGAAAAACTGTTTTTT
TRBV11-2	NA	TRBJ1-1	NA	CASSLDLGRPNTEAFF	TGTGCCAGCAGCTTAGATCTGGGCCGGCCTAACACTGAAGCTTTCTTT
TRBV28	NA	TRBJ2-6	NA	CASSLGRFGANVLTF	TGTGCCAGCAGTCTGGGCAGGTTCGGGGCCAACGTCCTGACTTTC
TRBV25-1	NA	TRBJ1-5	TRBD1	CASSERGHQPQHF	TGTGCCAGCAGTGAGAGGGGGCATCAGCCCCAGCATTTT
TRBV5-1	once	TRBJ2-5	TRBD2	CASSPGLTSGRVRETQYF	TGCGCCAGCAGCCCGGGCCTCACTAGCGGGAGGGTGAGAGAGACCCAGTACTTC
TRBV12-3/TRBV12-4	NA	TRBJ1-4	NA	CASSLRRNEKLFF	TGTGCCAGCAGTTTGAGGCGAAATGAAAAACTGTTTTTT
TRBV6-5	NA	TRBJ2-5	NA	CASSYLETQYF	TGTGCCAGCAGTTATCTGGAGACCCAGTACTTC
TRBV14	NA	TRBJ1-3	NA	CASSQDPRHSSGNTIYF	TGTGCCAGCAGCCAAGATCCGCGGCATTCATCTGGAAACACCATATATTTT
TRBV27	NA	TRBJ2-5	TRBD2	CASTNSTSVKTQYF	TGTGCCAGCACGAACTCTACTAGCGTTAAAACCCAGTACTTC
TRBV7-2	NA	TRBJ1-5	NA	CASSSSGANQPQHF	TGTGCCAGCAGCTCATCGGGAGCGAATCAGCCCCAGCATTTT
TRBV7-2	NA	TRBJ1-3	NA	CASSPPGHGNTIYF	TGTGCCAGCAGCCCACCCGGACACGGAAACACCATATATTTT
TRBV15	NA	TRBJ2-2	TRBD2	CATSRDRLAGPTGELFF	TGTGCCACCAGCAGAGATCGCCTAGCGGGACCCACCGGGGAGCTGTTTTTT
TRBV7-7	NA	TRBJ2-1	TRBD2	CASSLSSGSYDEQFF	TGTGCCAGCAGCCTTTCTAGCGGGAGTTACGATGAGCAGTTCTTC
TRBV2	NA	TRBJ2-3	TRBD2	CASSREAGGPSDTQYF	TGTGCCAGCAGTCGGGAAGCGGGAGGGCCTTCAGATACGCAGTATTTT
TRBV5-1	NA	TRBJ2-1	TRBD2	CASSSAGVSYNEQFF	TGCGCCAGCAGCTCGGCGGGAGTCTCCTACAATGAGCAGTTCTTC
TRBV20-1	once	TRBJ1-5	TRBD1	CSASYSGTGIGQPQHF	TGCAGTGCTAGTTACTCCGGGACAGGGATAGGTCAGCCCCAGCATTTT
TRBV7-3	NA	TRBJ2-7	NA	CASSPDKYEQYF	TGTGCCAGCAGCCCAGACAAATACGAGCAGTACTTC
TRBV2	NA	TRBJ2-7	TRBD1	CASSEAPWGWGQGAYEQYF	TGTGCCAGCAGTGAAGCGCCCTGGGGCTGGGGACAGGGGGCCTACGAGCAGTACTTC
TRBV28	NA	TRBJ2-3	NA	CASSLLADTQYF	TGTGCCAGCAGTTTGTTAGCAGATACGCAGTATTTT
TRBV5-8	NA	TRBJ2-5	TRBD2	CASSFSWEAGAETQYF	TGTGCCAGCAGCTTTTCCTGGGAAGCGGGAGCTGAGACCCAGTACTTC
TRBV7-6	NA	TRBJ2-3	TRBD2	CASSLALAGRGDTQYF	TGTGCCAGCAGCTTAGCGCTAGCGGGTAGGGGAGATACGCAGTATTTT
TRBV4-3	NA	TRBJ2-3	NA	CASSQGTGTDTQYF	TGCGCCAGCAGCCAAGGCACAGGCACAGATACGCAGTATTTT
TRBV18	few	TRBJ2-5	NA	CASSPVKGVAGPQYF	TGTGCCAGCTCACCTGTGAAGGGGGTTGCCGGTCCCCAGTACTTC
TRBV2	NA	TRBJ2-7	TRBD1	CASSIQGLNEQYF	TGTGCCAGCAGTATACAGGGGCTCAACGAGCAGTACTTC
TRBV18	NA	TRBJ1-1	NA	CASSPQQGKGSEAFF	TGTGCCAGCTCACCACAACAGGGAAAGGGGTCTGAAGCTTTCTTT
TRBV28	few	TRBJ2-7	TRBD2	CASSLGSGGPYEQYF	TGTGCCAGCAGTTTAGGTAGCGGGGGACCCTACGAGCAGTACTTC
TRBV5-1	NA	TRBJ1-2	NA	CASSSTGYSYGYTF	TGCGCCAGCAGCTCTACAGGCTATTCCTATGGCTACACCTTC
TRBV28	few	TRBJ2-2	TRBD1	CASSLWGRTGEFPNTGELFF	TGTGCCAGCAGTTTATGGGGGAGGACAGGGGAATTCCCGAACACCGGGGAGCTGTTTTTT
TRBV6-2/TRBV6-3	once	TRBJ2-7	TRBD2	CASSYVLAVRNEQYF	TGTGCCAGCAGTTACGTACTAGCGGTTAGAAACGAGCAGTACTTC
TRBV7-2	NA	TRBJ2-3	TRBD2	CASSLSGTSPGDTQYF	TGTGCCAGCAGCTTATCCGGGACTAGCCCGGGAGATACGCAGTATTTT
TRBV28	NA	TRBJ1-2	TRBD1	CASRSQGDYGYTF	TGTGCCAGCAGATCCCAGGGGGATTATGGCTACACCTTC
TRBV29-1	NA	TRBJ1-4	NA	CSVEWPPPFNEKLFF	TGCAGCGTTGAATGGCCCCCTCCCTTTAATGAAAAACTGTTTTTT
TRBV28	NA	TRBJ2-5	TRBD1	CASSSGQTETQYF	TGTGCCAGCAGTTCGGGACAGACAGAGACCCAGTACTTC
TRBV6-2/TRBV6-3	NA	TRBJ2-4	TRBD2	CASSEREEGIQYF	TGTGCCAGCAGCGAGCGGGAGGAGGGCATTCAGTACTTC
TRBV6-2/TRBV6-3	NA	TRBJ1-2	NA	CASSPFLGQSYGYTF	TGTGCCAGCAGCCCCTTTCTAGGACAGAGCTATGGCTACACCTTC
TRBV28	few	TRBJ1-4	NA	CASSSPPGGGGETNEKLFF	TGTGCCAGCAGTTCCCCGCCCGGGGGGGGAGGCGAGACTAATGAAAAACTGTTTTTT
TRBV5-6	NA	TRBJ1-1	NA	CASIQQRVNTEAFF	TGTGCCAGCATTCAACAGAGGGTAAACACTGAAGCTTTCTTT
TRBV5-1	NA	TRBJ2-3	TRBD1	CASSVGQGGTDTQYF	TGCGCCAGCAGCGTGGGACAGGGGGGCACAGATACGCAGTATTTT
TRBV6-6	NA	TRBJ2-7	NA	CASSYVQGYEQYF	TGTGCCAGCAGTTACGTCCAGGGCTACGAGCAGTACTTC
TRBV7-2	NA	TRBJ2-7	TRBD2	CASSLGSSGRAILYEQYF	TGTGCCAGCAGCTTAGGGTCTAGCGGGAGGGCTATCCTCTACGAGCAGTACTTC